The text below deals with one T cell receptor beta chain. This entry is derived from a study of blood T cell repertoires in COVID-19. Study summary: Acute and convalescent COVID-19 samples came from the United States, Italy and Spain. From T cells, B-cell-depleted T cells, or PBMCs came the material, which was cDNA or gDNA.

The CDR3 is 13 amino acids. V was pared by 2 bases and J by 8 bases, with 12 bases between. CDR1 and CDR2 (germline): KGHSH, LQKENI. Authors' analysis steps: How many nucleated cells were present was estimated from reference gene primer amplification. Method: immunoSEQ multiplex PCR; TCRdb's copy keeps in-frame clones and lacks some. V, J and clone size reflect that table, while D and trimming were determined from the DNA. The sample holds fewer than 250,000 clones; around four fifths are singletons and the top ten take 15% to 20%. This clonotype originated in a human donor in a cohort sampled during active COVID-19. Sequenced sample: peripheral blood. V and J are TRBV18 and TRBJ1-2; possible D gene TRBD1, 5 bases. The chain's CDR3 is CASSPSQGGGYTF. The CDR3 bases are TGTGCCAGCTCACCATCGCAGGGAGGAGGCTACACCTTC.